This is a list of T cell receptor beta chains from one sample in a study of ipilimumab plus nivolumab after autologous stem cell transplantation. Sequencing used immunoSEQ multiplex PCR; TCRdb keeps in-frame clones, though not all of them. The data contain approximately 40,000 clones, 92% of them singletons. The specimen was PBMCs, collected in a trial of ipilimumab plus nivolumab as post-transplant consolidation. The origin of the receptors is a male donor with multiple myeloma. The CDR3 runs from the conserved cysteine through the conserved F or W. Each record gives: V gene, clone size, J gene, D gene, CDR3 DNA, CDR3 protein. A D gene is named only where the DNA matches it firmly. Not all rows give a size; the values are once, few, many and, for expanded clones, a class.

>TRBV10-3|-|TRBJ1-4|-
TGTGCCATCAGTGAGACTCTGGCAGCTAATGAAAAACTGTTTTTT
CAISETLAANEKLFF
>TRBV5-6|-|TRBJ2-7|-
TGTGCCAGCAACTTATACACAGGGATGAAGCAGTACTTC
CASNLYTGMKQYF
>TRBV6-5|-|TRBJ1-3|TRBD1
TGTGCCAGCAGTTACTCGTGGACAGGGCCTGGAAACACCATATATTTT
CASSYSWTGPGNTIYF
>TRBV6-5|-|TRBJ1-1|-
TGTGCCAGCAGTTCAACATACCCGACAGTCGACACTGAAGCTTTCTTT
CASSSTYPTVDTEAFF
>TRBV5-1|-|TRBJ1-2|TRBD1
TGCGCCAGCAGCCTACGGACAGGAGGAACTAACTATGGCTACACCTTC
CASSLRTGGTNYGYTF
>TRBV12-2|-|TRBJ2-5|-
TGTGCAAGTCGCTTAGCGACTAGCGGGGACCAAGAGACCCAGTACTTC
CASRLATSGDQETQYF
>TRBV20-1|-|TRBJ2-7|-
TGCAGTGCTAGAGACGGGAGCGAGCAGTACTTC
CSARDGSEQYF
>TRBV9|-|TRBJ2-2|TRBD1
TGTGCCAGCAGCGTTGGTTACAGGGGAACCACCGGGGAGCTGTTTTTT
CASSVGYRGTTGELFF
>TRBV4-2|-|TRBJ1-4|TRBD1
TGTGCCAGCAGCCAAGTCGGCGGGACAGCTAATGAAAAACTGTTTTTT
CASSQVGGTANEKLFF
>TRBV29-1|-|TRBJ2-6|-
TGCAGCGTTGAATCAGGGTCTGGGGCCAACGTCCTGACTTTC
CSVESGSGANVLTF
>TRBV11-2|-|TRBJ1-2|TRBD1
TGTGCCAGCAGCTTATCGGGGACAGCCCGGGGCTACACCTTC
CASSLSGTARGYTF
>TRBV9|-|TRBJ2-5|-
TGTGCCAGCAGCGTCGCCGGATCAGGGTTTCAAGAGACCCAGTACTTC
CASSVAGSGFQETQYF
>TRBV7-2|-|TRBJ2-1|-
TGTGCCAGCAGCTTTTTACCGGGGGGCAGCTCCTACAATGAGCAGTTCTTC
CASSFLPGGSSYNEQFF
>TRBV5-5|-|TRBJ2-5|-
TGTGCCAGCAGCTTGGGTCGAGAGACCCAGTACTTC
CASSLGRETQYF
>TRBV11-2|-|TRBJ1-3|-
TGTGCCAGCAAATCCAACCCCTCTGGAAACACCATATATTTT
CASKSNPSGNTIYF
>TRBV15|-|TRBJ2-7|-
TGTGCCACCAGCTCCAGGGGGGGACAAAGGGACGAGCAGTACTTC
CATSSRGGQRDEQYF
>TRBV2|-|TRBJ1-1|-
TGTGCCAGCAGTGTACGGATGAACACTGAAGCTTTCTTT
CASSVRMNTEAFF
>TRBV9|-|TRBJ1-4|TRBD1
TGTGCCAGCAGCGTAGGAGTGACAGGGGGCGAAAAACTGTTTTTT
CASSVGVTGGEKLFF
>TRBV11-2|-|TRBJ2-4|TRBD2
TGTGCCAGCAGCCCATTAGCGGGTTCCAAAAACATTCAGTACTTC
CASSPLAGSKNIQYF
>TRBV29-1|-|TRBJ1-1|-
TGCAGCGTTCGGGAGGCACGCGTGAACACTGAAGCTTTCTTT
CSVREARVNTEAFF
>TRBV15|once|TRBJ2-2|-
TGTGCCACCAGCAGAGGTGAGGGACTCACCGGGGAGCTGTTTTTT
CATSRGEGLTGELFF
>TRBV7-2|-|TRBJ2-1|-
TGTGCCAGCAGCTTAAGAAGTGGAGGGCGCTACAATGAGCAGTTCTTC
CASSLRSGGRYNEQFF
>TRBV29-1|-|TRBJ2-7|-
TGCAGCGTTCTGTTGTCGTCCTACGAGCAGTACTTC
CSVLLSSYEQYF
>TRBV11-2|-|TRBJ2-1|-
TGTGCCAGCAGCTTAGGAGCCTTTAATGAGCAGTTCTTC
CASSLGAFNEQFF
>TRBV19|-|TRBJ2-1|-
TGTGCCAGTAGGGGAGATAGCTCCTACAATGAGCAGTTCTTC
CASRGDSSYNEQFF